This T cell receptor beta chain came from a study of blood T cells in healthy people across ages. Germline V lookup: CDR1 SGHAT, CDR2 FQNNGV. The trim removed 3 bases at V and 0 bases at J, leaving 12 bases unmatched. The CDR3 totals 18 residues. This clonotype was counted only a few times. For the second PCR, which ran for roughly 6 to 12 cycles, a sample-barcoded 5' primer and a J-beta primer mix were used. TCRdb reprocessed the 5' RACE reads via MiXCR and lists one record per CDR3 protein. The sample includes hundreds of thousands of distinct CDR3 sequences, roughly half of them seen just once. What was sequenced was blood. The sequence was collected from a woman over 75 in good health. The chain combines TRBV11-2 with TRBJ2-3; 7 bases are a match to TRBD2. CDR3 sequence (DNA): TGTGCCAGCAGCTTTAGGAGCGGCGGGAGAGGTAGCACAGATACGCAGTATTTT. Its protein product is CASSFRSGGRGSTDTQYF.